Listed below are T cell receptor beta chains from one sample, sequenced in a study of OX40 agonist ivuxolimab in advanced cancers. Repertoires were generated with immunoSEQ multiplex PCR, while TCRdb's copy carries only in-frame clones and drops some. Of about 73,000 clones in the sample, roughly 86% were seen once. The specimen was CD4+ or CD8+ T cells sorted from blood, collected in a trial of the OX40 agonist ivuxolimab. The origin of the receptors is an adult with an advanced solid tumor such as melanoma, head and neck, liver or kidney cancer. The CDR3 runs from the conserved cysteine through the conserved F or W. A D gene is named only where the DNA matches it firmly. Only some rows state a clone size, as once, few, many or a class for expanded clones.

NA,NA,TRBV19,TRBJ2-1,TGTGCCAGTACCTTAAACCGGGGGCCTTACAATGAGCAGTTCTTC,CASTLNRGPYNEQFF
NA,NA,TRBV28,TRBJ2-7,TGTGCCAGCAGCCTGGGACGCGGGACCACCTACGAGCAGTACTTC,CASSLGRGTTYEQYF
NA,NA,TRBV6-1,TRBJ2-7,TGTGCCAGCAGTGCTAGCGGGACAGGGAGTTACGAGCAGTACTTC,CASSASGTGSYEQYF
NA,NA,TRBV9,TRBJ1-2,TGTGCCAGCAGCATCATGCCAGGGTCTGTAGACTATGGCTACACCTTC,CASSIMPGSVDYGYTF
NA,TRBD1,TRBV2,TRBJ2-7,TGTGCCAGCAAGACCCGGTTACAGGGGTCTATAAGCTCCTACGAGCAGTACTTC,CASKTRLQGSISSYEQYF
NA,NA,TRBV7-2,TRBJ1-2,TGTGCCAGCAGCTTATCCGAGGGCTACTATGGCTACACCTTC,CASSLSEGYYGYTF
NA,NA,TRBV29-1,TRBJ1-1,TGCAGCGCACGACAGGTTTTATCTCACACTGAAGCTTTCTTT,CSARQVLSHTEAFF
NA,NA,TRBV30,TRBJ1-3,TGTGCCTGGAGTGTACGCGCCGATCCTGGAAACACCATATATTTT,CAWSVRADPGNTIYF
once,TRBD1,TRBV5-1,TRBJ2-5,TGCGCCAGCAGCTTGACAGGGGACAGGGGGCCGGAGACCCAGCACTTC,CASSLTGDRGPETQHF
NA,TRBD1,TRBV11-3,TRBJ2-2,TGTGCCAGCAGCTTCGGGACAGGGAACACCGGGGAGCTGTTTTTT,CASSFGTGNTGELFF
NA,NA,TRBV10-3,TRBJ1-5,TGTGCCATCAGCTCCGACAGCAATCAGCCCCAGCATTTT,CAISSDSNQPQHF
NA,NA,TRBV18,TRBJ2-1,TGTGCCAGCTCACCACCTTTAGCACTCTCCCCCTACAATGAGCAGTTCTTC,CASSPPLALSPYNEQFF
NA,TRBD2,TRBV6-1,TRBJ2-7,TGTGCCAGCAGCTTGGGACTAGTGGCAACTTACGAGCAGTACTTC,CASSLGLVATYEQYF
NA,TRBD1,TRBV30,TRBJ1-2,TGTGCCTGGACCAGACAGGGATCTGGTGGCTACACCTTC,CAWTRQGSGGYTF
NA,NA,TRBV5-6,TRBJ1-1,TGTGCCAGCTTGGGGGCGGAAATGAACACTGAAGCTTTCTTT,CASLGAEMNTEAFF
NA,NA,TRBV29-1,TRBJ2-2,TGCAGCGTTGAAGATCGGGTCATCACCGGGGAGCTGTTTTTT,CSVEDRVITGELFF
NA,NA,TRBV7-9,TRBJ1-1,TGTGCCAGCAGTGTAGGGGATAGGACGAACACTGAAGCTTTCTTT,CASSVGDRTNTEAFF
NA,NA,TRBV10-3,TRBJ1-1,TGTGCCATCAGTGAGTGGACGGGAAACACTGAAGCTTTCTTT,CAISEWTGNTEAFF
NA,NA,TRBV20-1,TRBJ2-3,TGCAGTGCTAGATTGACAGATACGCAGTATTTT,CSARLTDTQYF
NA,TRBD1,TRBV6-1,TRBJ1-2,TGTGCCAGCAGTGAAACACAGGGGGCGTGGGGCTACACCTTC,CASSETQGAWGYTF
NA,NA,TRBV27,TRBJ2-1,TGTGCCAGCAGTTATGGGATGGACCCTCGCGATGAGCAGTTCTTC,CASSYGMDPRDEQFF
NA,TRBD1,TRBV15,TRBJ2-7,TGTGCCACCAGCAGAGATCTTAGACAGGGGGGGTACGAGCAGTACTTC,CATSRDLRQGGYEQYF
NA,NA,TRBV7-8,TRBJ1-1,TGTGCCAGCAGCCCAAGGACATATAATGAAGCTTTCTTT,CASSPRTYNEAFF
few,NA,TRBV5-1,TRBJ1-3,TGCGCCAGCAGCTTGGGTGCCTCTGGAAACACCATATATTTT,CASSLGASGNTIYF
NA,NA,TRBV7-6,TRBJ1-3,TGTGCCAGCAGCCTAGAGGGACCCCCAGTCCAATCTGGAAACACCATATATTTT,CASSLEGPPVQSGNTIYF
NA,TRBD1,TRBV14,TRBJ1-6,TGTGCCAGCAGCCAGCCGACAGGGAATAATTCACCCCTCCACTTT,CASSQPTGNNSPLHF
NA,TRBD1,TRBV9,TRBJ2-2,TGTGCCAGCAGCGTCAGGGGGCTAACCGGGGAGCTGTTTTTT,CASSVRGLTGELFF
NA,NA,TRBV6-5,TRBJ1-1,TGTGCCAGCAGTTACTCGGGGTCAATAGGCACTGAAGCTTTCTTT,CASSYSGSIGTEAFF
NA,NA,TRBV4-2,TRBJ1-2,TGTGCCAGCAGCCAAGCGTCCAATCGTGGCTACACCTTC,CASSQASNRGYTF
NA,NA,TRBV30,TRBJ1-3,TGTGCCTGGGCGAGGGGGGGCCTGCACTCTGGAAACACCATATATTTT,CAWARGGLHSGNTIYF
NA,NA,TRBV21-1,TRBJ1-1,TGTGCCAGCAGCAAAGGACATCCGAACACTGAAGCTTTCTTT,CASSKGHPNTEAFF
NA,TRBD1,TRBV28,TRBJ1-4,TGTGCCAGCAGTGTTACCGGGACAGGGGACGAAAAACTGTTTTTT,CASSVTGTGDEKLFF
NA,NA,TRBV19,TRBJ1-5,TGTGCCAGTAGTCGTCGGGAGGCCAGCAATCAGCCCCAGCATTTT,CASSRREASNQPQHF
few,NA,TRBV7-6,TRBJ2-7,TGTGCCAGCAGCTTTGGCCAGGGGACCTACGAGCAGTACTTC,CASSFGQGTYEQYF
NA,TRBD2,TRBV15,TRBJ2-3,TGTGCCACCAGCAGAGATAGGACTAGCGGGAGGCCAGATACGCAGTATTTT,CATSRDRTSGRPDTQYF
few,NA,TRBV10-2,TRBJ1-2,TGCGCCAGCAGTGATACGGCCACCCAGTATGGCTACACCTTC,CASSDTATQYGYTF
NA,NA,TRBV7-9,TRBJ1-1,TGTGCCAGCAGCCCCCGGGGGGCAGGAAAGAACACTGAAGCTTTCTTT,CASSPRGAGKNTEAFF
NA,NA,TRBV5-4,TRBJ2-5,TGTGCCAGCAGCTCCGTCGATAGGCAAGAGACCCAGTACTTC,CASSSVDRQETQYF
NA,NA,TRBV19,TRBJ1-4,TGTGCCAGTAGTAGCCGGGCGGTTGATGAAAAACTGTTTTTT,CASSSRAVDEKLFF